This T cell receptor beta chain was documented in a study of blood T cells in healthy people across ages. Then a second PCR, running about 6 to 12 cycles, was carried out with a sample-barcoded 5' primer and a J-beta primer mix. MiXCR was run by TCRdb on the 5' RACE reads, yielding one entry per CDR3 protein. The sample yields about 1,500,000 distinct CDR3 sequences, 28% seen once. This clonotype was observed a few times. Its specificity is unknown. J was trimmed by 3 bases and V by 7 bases; bases with no gene match: 7. Germline V gene lookup returns CDR1 SQVTM and CDR2 ANQGSEA. The CDR3 runs to 13 residues. The study's findings and limits: Donors of long life had a larger count of naive CD4+ cells and greater diversity than aged donors. Roughly linear declines in TCR beta diversity per million T cells occurred with age. Researchers said unsorted PBMCs prevented a conclusive naive versus antigen-experienced comparison.

V gene TRBV29-1 combines with J gene TRBJ1-1; 8 nucleotides align to TRBD1. This sequence originates from a woman younger than 45 in good health. The sequenced sample consisted of blood. The DNA of the CDR3 is TGCAGCGCTCCGGGACAGGACTACACTGAAGCTTTCTTT. This encodes CSAPGQDYTEAFF.